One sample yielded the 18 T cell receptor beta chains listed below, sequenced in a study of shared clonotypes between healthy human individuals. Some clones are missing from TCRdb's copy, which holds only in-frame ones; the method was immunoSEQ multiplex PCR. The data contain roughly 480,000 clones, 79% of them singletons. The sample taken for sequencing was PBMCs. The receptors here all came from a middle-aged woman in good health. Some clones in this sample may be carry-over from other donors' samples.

The CDR3: CASSVGPARSYEQYF. The CDR3 DNA is TGTGCCAGCAGCGTAGGTCCCGCCCGATCCTACGAGCAGTACTTC. The genes are TRBV9 and TRBJ2-7; no clear D gene. The CDR3 length is 15 residues. Germline CDR1 reads SGDLS; CDR2 reads YYNGEE. V lost 0 bases and J 1 base, leaving 11 bases between the germline ends.

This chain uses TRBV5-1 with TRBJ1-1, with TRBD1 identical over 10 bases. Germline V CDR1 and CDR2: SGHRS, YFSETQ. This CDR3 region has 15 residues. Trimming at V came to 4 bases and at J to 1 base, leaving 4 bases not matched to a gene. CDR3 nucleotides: TGCGCCAGCAGCCGGGGACAGGGGTCGAACACTGAAGCTTTCTTT. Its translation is CASSRGQGSNTEAFF. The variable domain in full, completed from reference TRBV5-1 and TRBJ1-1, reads KAGVTQTPRYLIKTRGQQVTLSCSPISGHRSVSWYQQTPGQGLQFLFEYFSETQRNKGNFPGRFSGRQFSNSRSEMNVSTLELGDSALYLCASSRGQGSNTEAFFGQGTRLTVV.

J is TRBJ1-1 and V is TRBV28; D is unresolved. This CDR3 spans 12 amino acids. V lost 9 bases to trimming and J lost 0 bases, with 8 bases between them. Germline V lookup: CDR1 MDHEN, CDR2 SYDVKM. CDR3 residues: CASRTLNTEAFF. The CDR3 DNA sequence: TGTGCCAGTAGAACCCTGAACACTGAAGCTTTCTTT.

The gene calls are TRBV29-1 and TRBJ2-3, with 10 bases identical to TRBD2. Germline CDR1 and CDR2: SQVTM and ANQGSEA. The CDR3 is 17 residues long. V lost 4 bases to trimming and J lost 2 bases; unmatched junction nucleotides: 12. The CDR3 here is CSVVGPSGSLPTDTQYF. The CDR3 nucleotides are TGCAGCGTTGTTGGTCCTAGCGGGAGTTTACCCACAGATACGCAGTATTTT.

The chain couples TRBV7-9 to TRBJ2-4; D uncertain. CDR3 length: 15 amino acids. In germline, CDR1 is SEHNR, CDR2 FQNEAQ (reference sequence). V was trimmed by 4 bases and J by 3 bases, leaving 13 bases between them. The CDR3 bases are TGTGCCAGCAGCTCACCGGCGGTCGGCAAAAACATTCAGTACTTC. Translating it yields CASSSPAVGKNIQYF.

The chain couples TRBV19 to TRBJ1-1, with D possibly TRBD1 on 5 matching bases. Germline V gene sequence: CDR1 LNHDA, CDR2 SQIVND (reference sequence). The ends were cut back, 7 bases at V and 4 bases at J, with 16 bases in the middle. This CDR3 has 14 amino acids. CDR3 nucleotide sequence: TGTGCCAGTACTCACGGGACGGGGATCACTGAAGCTTTCTTT. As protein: CASTHGTGITEAFF.

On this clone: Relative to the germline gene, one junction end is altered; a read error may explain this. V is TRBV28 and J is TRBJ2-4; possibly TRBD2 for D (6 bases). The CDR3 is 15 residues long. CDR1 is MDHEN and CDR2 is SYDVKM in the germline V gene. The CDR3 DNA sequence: TGTGCCAGCAGTTCCCTCCCCGGCAGACTAGAGCGAGAGACCTTC. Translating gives CASSSLPGRLERETF.

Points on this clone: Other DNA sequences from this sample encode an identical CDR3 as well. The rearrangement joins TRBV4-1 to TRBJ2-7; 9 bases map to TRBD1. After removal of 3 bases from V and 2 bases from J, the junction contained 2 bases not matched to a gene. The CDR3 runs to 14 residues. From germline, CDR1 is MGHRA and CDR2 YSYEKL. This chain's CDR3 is CASSQDRGTYEQYF. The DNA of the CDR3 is TGCGCCAGCAGCCAGGACAGGGGTACCTACGAGCAGTACTTC.

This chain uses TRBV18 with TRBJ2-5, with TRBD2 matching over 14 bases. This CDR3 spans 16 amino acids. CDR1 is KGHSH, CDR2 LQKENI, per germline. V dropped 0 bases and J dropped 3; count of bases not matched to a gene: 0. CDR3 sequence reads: CASSPPGLAGEETQYF. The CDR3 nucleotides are TGTGCCAGCTCACCACCGGGACTAGCGGGAGAAGAGACCCAGTACTTC.

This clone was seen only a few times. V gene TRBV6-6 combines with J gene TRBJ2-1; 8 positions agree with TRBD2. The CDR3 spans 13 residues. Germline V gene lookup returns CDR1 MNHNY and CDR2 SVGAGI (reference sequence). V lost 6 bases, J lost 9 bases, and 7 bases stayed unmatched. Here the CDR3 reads CASRRTSRGEQFF. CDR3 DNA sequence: TGTGCCAGCAGACGGACTAGCCGGGGTGAGCAGTTCTTC.

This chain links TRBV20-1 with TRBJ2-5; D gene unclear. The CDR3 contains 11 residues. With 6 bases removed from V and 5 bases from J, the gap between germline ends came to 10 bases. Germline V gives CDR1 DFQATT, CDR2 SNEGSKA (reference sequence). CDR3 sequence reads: CSAPQVETQYF. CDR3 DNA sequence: TGCAGTGCCCCCCAGGTGGAGACCCAGTACTTC.

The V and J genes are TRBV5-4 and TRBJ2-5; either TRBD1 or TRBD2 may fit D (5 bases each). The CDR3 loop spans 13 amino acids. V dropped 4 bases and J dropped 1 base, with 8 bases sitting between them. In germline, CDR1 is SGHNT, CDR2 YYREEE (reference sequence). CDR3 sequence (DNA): TGTGCCAGCAGCAGGGGACCCCAAGAGACCCAGTACTTC. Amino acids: CASSRGPQETQYF.

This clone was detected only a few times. CDR3 bases: TGTGCCAGCAGCTTAAGGCAGGAGGGTAGGAGCTACACCTTC. Translating gives CASSLRQEGRSYTF. The chain joins TRBV7-2 to TRBJ1-2; D ambiguous. V dropped 2 bases and J dropped 9 bases, with 16 bases sitting between them. Germline lookup yields CDR1 SGHTA and CDR2 FQGNSA. This CDR3 has 14 amino acids. Full variable domain (missing parts from reference TRBV7-2 and TRBJ1-2): GAGVSQSPSNKVTEKGKDVELRCDPISGHTALYWYRQSLGQGLEFLIYFQGNSAPDKSGLPSDRFSAERTGGSVSTLTIQRTQQEDSAVYLCASSLRQEGRSYTFGSGTRLTVV.

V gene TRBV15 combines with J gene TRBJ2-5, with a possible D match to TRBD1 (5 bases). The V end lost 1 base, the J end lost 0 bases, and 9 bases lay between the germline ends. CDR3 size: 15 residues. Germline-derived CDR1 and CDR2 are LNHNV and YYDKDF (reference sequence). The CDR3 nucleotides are TGTGCCACCAGCAGAGGGAACAGGTACCAAGAGACCCAGTACTTC. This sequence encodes CATSRGNRYQETQYF.

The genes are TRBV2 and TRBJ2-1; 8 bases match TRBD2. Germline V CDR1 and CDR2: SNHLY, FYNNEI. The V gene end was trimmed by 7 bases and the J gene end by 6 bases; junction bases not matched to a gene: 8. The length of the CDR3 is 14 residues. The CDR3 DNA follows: TGTGCCAGCACCAGGGGACTAGAGATCAATGAGCAGTTCTTC. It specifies CASTRGLEINEQFF.

CDR3 residues: CASSLGALQPQHF. CDR3 DNA: TGTGCCAGCTCACTAGGGGCGCTTCAGCCCCAGCATTTT. This chain joins TRBV18 and TRBJ1-5, with D tentatively TRBD1 (5 bases). The length of the CDR3 is 13 residues. The V gene's germline CDR1 is KGHSH and CDR2 LQKENI. V lost 4 bases and J lost 6, with 10 bases in between.

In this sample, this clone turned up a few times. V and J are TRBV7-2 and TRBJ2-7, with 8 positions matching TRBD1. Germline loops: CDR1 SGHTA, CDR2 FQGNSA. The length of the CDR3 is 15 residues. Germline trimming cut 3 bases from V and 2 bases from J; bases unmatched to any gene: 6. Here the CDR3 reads CASSFPDREAYEQYF. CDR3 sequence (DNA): TGTGCCAGCAGCTTTCCGGACAGGGAGGCCTACGAGCAGTACTTC.

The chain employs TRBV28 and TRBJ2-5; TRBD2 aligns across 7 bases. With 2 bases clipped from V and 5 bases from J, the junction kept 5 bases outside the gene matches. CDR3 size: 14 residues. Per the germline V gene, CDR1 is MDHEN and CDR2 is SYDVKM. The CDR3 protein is CASSLENGGETQYF. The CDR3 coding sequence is TGTGCCAGCAGTTTAGAGAACGGGGGGGAGACCCAGTACTTC. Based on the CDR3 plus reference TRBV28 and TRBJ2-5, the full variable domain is DVKVTQSSRYLVKRTGEKVFLECVQDMDHENMFWYRQDPGLGLRLIYFSYDVKMKEKGDIPEGYSVSREKKERFSLILESASTNQTSMYLCASSLENGGETQYFGPGTRLLVL.